This TCR beta chain derives from a study of T cell responses to AZD1222 COVID-19 vaccine. Study summary: The study pooled second doses at about 4 or about 12 weeks. Study results and limitations: The study reported that nearly half of spike-specific TCRs target unmutated variant regions. Females made up more of the donors, who were largely white British, and clonal diversity may have come out too low. Only a handful of AZD1222 recipients were seropositive at baseline.

Worth noting for this clone: Its antigen is as yet unknown.

The CDR3 totals 14 residues. From germline, CDR1 is SGHRS and CDR2 YFSETQ. The germline V and J ends were trimmed by 4 bases and 0 bases, with 10 bases remaining between them. Clones were read by immunoSEQ multiplex PCR, and TCRdb kept only the in-frame ones, dropping some. The sample lists 60,000 to 75,000 clones, roughly 82% occurring once. The sequence was obtained from an adult in good health. V is TRBV5-1 and J is TRBJ1-2; D is undetermined. The source material was peripheral blood, sampled on day 0 of AZD1222 vaccination. The CDR3 DNA sequence: TGCGCCAGCAGCGTGTCGGGGTCTAACTATGGCTACACCTTC. This encodes CASSVSGSNYGYTF.